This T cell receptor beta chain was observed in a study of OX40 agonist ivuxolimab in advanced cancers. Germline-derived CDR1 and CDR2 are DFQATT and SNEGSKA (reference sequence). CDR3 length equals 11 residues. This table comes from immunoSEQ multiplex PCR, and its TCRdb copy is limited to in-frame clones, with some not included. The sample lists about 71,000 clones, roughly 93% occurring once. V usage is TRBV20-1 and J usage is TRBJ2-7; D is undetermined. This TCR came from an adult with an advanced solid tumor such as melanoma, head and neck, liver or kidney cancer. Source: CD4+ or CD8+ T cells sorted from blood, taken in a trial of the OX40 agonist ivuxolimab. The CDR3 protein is CSLPISYEQYF. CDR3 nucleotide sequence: TGCAGCCTCCCTATTTCCTACGAGCAGTACTTC.